This TCR beta chain is drawn from a study of breast tumors, draining lymph nodes, adjacent tissues. Study-level findings and limits: Compared with basal-like, luminal-like tumors shared significantly more repertoire with nontumor tissue.

This clonotype came up a few times. Antigen unknown. A single record per CDR3 protein comes from TCRdb applying MiXCR to the multiplex PCR reads. This sample has 150,000 to 200,000 distinct CDR3 sequences, with approximately 30% found just once. Samples came from axillary lymph nodes draining the breast cancer. This TCR came from a female donor with breast cancer. Some clones in this sample may be carry-over from other donors' samples. Sequencing used axillary lymph node tissue.

CDR3 sequence (DNA): TGTGCCAGCAGAGAGAGACAGGGGAGCTCCTACGAGCAGTACTTC. It specifies CASRERQGSSYEQYF. The chain links TRBV6-8 to TRBJ2-7; 8 bases are a match to TRBD1. There are 15 residues in the CDR3. With 6 bases clipped from V and 0 bases from J, the junction kept 7 bases outside the gene matches. The germline V gene has CDR1 MNHGY and CDR2 SAAAGT.